These 17 T cell receptor beta chains were sequenced from one sample in a study of T-cell reconstitution after alpha-beta-depleted transplantation in children. Researchers prepared the TCRbeta library using unique molecular identifiers, the study reports. Each CDR3 protein gets one entry after TCRdb re-called the PCR reads with MiXCR. The sample lists some 29,000 distinct CDR3 sequences, around 6.3% occurring once. The sample in question was PBMCs, mostly from graft donor cells, obtained 180 days after TCRalphabeta/CD19-depleted stem cell transplant. These receptor sequences come from a male patient aged 10-17 years who had a stem cell transplant for acute myeloid leukemia, so the T cells may come from the graft donor.

This clonotype came up many times. The rearrangement uses TRBV5-4 and TRBJ2-5; tentatively, D is TRBD1 or TRBD2 (6 bases each). This CDR3 region has 16 residues. The germline CDR1 and CDR2 sequences are SGHNT and YYREEE (reference sequence). Trimming shortened V by 2 bases and J by 6 bases, and 20 bases separated the two germline ends. CDR3 DNA: TGTGCCAGCAGCTTTGTTAGCGCCGGGGGCATGCAGACCCAGTACTTC. The encoded protein is CASSFVSAGGMQTQYF.

This clonotype appeared many times. The V gene is TRBV9, the J gene TRBJ1-1, with a tentative D call TRBD1 (5 bases). The V end lost 3 bases, the J end lost 0 bases, and 15 bases lay between the germline ends. The CDR3 is 16 amino acids. From germline, CDR1 is SGDLS and CDR2 YYNGEE. The CDR3: CASSGPAGGMNTEAFF. DNA of the CDR3: TGTGCCAGCAGCGGACCCGCGGGGGGTATGAACACTGAAGCTTTCTTT.

This clonotype was seen at least ten times. The chain combines TRBV12-3 or TRBV12-4 with TRBJ2-3; 15 nucleotides agree with TRBD2. Trimming took 4 bases from V and 4 from J; bases not matched to a gene: 3. CDR3 length equals 16 residues. DNA for the CDR3: TGTGCCAGCAGTTCACGGACTAGCGGGGGGGCAGATACGCAGTATTTT. Its protein product is CASSSRTSGGADTQYF.

Ten or more counts support this clonotype. The chain links TRBV12-3 or TRBV12-4 to TRBJ1-6; D perhaps matches TRBD1 (5 bases). V lost 8 bases and J lost 5, with 10 bases in between. The length of the CDR3 is 13 residues. Here the CDR3 DNA reads TGTGCCAGCTCCCCAGGGCATAATTCACCCCTCCACTTT. It encodes CASSPGHNSPLHF.

This clonotype has ten or more counts. The rearrangement links TRBV20-1 to TRBJ2-1; 8 bases map to TRBD2. V shed 6 bases, J shed 0 bases, and the junction held 4 bases outside the gene matches. This CDR3 is 14 amino acids long. CDR1 is DFQATT, CDR2 SNEGSKA, per germline (reference sequence). The CDR3 nucleotides read TGCAGTGCCCTCACTAGCGGCTCCTACAATGAGCAGTTCTTC. This gives the protein CSALTSGSYNEQFF.

By sample fraction, this clonotype is medium-sized. The rearrangement uses TRBV27 and TRBJ1-6, with D maybe TRBD1 (5 bases). Germline V lookup: CDR1 MNHEY, CDR2 SMNVEV (reference sequence). Between the trimmed V and J ends, which lost 5 bases and 10 bases, there was a span of 9 bases. This CDR3 comprises 12 residues. The DNA of the CDR3 is TGTGCCAGCAGTACGGGGCACTCACCCCTCCACTTT. The encoded protein is CASSTGHSPLHF.

This clonotype was seen a handful of times. The chain employs TRBV15 and TRBJ2-1; no definite D call. The CDR3 runs 16 residues. Per the germline V gene, CDR1 is LNHNV and CDR2 is YYDKDF (reference sequence). Trimming pared 1 base from V and 0 bases from J, leaving 10 bases between. CDR3 in amino acids: CATSRVGSSSYNEQFF. The CDR3 DNA follows: TGTGCCACCAGCAGAGTTGGCAGCAGCTCCTACAATGAGCAGTTCTTC.

This clonotype was recorded many times. This chain uses TRBV20-1 with TRBJ2-3, with TRBD2 matching 14 bases. The CDR3 is made up of 15 amino acids. Germline V gene data show CDR1 as DFQATT and CDR2 as SNEGSKA (reference sequence). CDR3 protein: CSGTSGSQGTDTQYF. The CDR3, as DNA: TGCTCCGGGACTAGCGGGAGTCAAGGCACAGATACGCAGTATTTT.

This clonotype was recorded at least ten times. V usage is TRBV4-3 and J usage is TRBJ2-7; 9 nucleotides line up with TRBD2. With V trimmed by 0 bases and J by 3 bases, 12 bases remained unmatched. Per germline, CDR1 LGHNA and CDR2 YSLEER. The CDR3 is 18 residues long. The CDR3 nucleotides are TGCGCCAGCAGCCAAGATTTCATCTTCGATAGCGGGAGCTACGAGCAGTACTTC. Protein: CASSQDFIFDSGSYEQYF.

The V call is TRBV18, the J call TRBJ1-2; 7 nucleotides line up with TRBD1. The trim removed 6 bases at V and 7 bases at J, leaving 11 bases unmatched. CDR3 length: 14 residues. CDR1 and CDR2 (germline): KGHSH, LQKENI. The CDR3 loop reads CASSADGGGRGYTF. CDR3 in DNA: TGTGCCAGCTCCGCAGATGGAGGGGGCCGTGGCTACACCTTC.

This clonotype was seen many times. The chain employs TRBV3-1 and TRBJ1-2; maybe TRBD1 (6 bases). Germline V gives CDR1 LGHDT, CDR2 YNNKEL (reference sequence). Trimming removed 2 bases at V and 2 bases at J, with 15 bases between. This CDR3 contains 16 residues. CDR3 sequence (DNA): TGTGCCAGCAGCCAAATCGGGGGCAGCTCAAACTATGGCTACACCTTC. Translating gives CASSQIGGSSNYGYTF.

As concerns this clonotype: The germline gene is not matched at one end of the junction; a read error may be the cause. This sequence joins TRBV7-4 and TRBJ2-2; 10 nucleotides align to TRBD2. Germline V gene sequence: CDR1 SGHVT, CDR2 SQSDAQ. The CDR3 consists of 16 residues. DNA of the CDR3: TGTGCCAGCAGCAAAGTACTAGCGGGGCACACCAGGGAGCTGTTTTTT. Translated: CASSKVLAGHTRELFF.

This clonotype has at least ten counts. J is TRBJ2-2 and V is TRBV28, with 8 bases lining up with TRBD2. The CDR3 totals 18 residues. V lost 2 bases, J lost 7 bases, and 15 bases stayed unmatched. Germline CDR1 is MDHEN and CDR2 is SYDVKM. The CDR3 sequence is CASSLPTQREQRVGELFF. CDR3 sequence (DNA): TGTGCCAGCAGTTTACCTACTCAGCGGGAGCAGAGAGTCGGGGAGCTGTTTTTT. Looking up the rest from reference TRBV28 and TRBJ2-2 gives the full variable domain: DVKVTQSSRYLVKRTGEKVFLECVQDMDHENMFWYRQDPGLGLRLIYFSYDVKMKEKGDIPEGYSVSREKKERFSLILESASTNQTSMYLCASSLPTQREQRVGELFFGEGSRLTVL.

This clonotype has a count of ten or more. V is TRBV24-1 and J is TRBJ2-1; TRBD2 agrees at 10 bases. Germline V gene lookup returns CDR1 KGHDR and CDR2 SFDVKD. The CDR3 is made up of 16 amino acids. The V and J ends lost 4 bases and 3 bases, in that order; junction bases with no gene match: 5. In DNA form, the CDR3 reads TGTGCCACCAGTGACCTGGGACTAGCGAGCTACAATGAGCAGTTCTTC. As protein: CATSDLGLASYNEQFF.

This clonotype has just one count. This could be a read error, since a much larger clone is one nucleotide away. V and J are TRBV29-1 and TRBJ2-5; 8 nucleotides match TRBD1. V lost 2 bases to trimming and J lost 5 bases; unmatched junction nucleotides: 7. CDR1 is SQVTM and CDR2 is ANQGSEA in the germline V gene. The CDR3 runs 14 residues. CDR3 in DNA: TGCAGCGTTGAACCGCAGGGGGCGTTGGAGACCCAGTACTTC. Translation gives CSVEPQGALETQYF.

This clonotype was seen ten or more times. The chain recombines TRBV27 with TRBJ2-1; no clear D. Deletions cut 6 bases from V and 0 bases from J, with 9 bases between. The V gene's germline CDR1 is MNHEY and CDR2 SMNVEV (reference sequence). There are 14 residues in the CDR3. The CDR3 reads CASRVQSSYNEQFF. The DNA for the CDR3 is TGTGCCAGCAGGGTGCAGAGCTCCTACAATGAGCAGTTCTTC.

This clonotype was counted at least ten times. V and J are TRBV5-4 and TRBJ1-1; TRBD1 might be the D (6 bases). CDR1 is SGHNT, CDR2 YYREEE, per germline (reference sequence). Trimming stripped 4 bases from V and 2 bases from J, with 12 bases between. The length of the CDR3 is 14 residues. CDR3 bases: TGTGCCAGCAGCAGGGCAGGGGAAAACACTGAAGCTTTCTTT. This encodes CASSRAGENTEAFF.